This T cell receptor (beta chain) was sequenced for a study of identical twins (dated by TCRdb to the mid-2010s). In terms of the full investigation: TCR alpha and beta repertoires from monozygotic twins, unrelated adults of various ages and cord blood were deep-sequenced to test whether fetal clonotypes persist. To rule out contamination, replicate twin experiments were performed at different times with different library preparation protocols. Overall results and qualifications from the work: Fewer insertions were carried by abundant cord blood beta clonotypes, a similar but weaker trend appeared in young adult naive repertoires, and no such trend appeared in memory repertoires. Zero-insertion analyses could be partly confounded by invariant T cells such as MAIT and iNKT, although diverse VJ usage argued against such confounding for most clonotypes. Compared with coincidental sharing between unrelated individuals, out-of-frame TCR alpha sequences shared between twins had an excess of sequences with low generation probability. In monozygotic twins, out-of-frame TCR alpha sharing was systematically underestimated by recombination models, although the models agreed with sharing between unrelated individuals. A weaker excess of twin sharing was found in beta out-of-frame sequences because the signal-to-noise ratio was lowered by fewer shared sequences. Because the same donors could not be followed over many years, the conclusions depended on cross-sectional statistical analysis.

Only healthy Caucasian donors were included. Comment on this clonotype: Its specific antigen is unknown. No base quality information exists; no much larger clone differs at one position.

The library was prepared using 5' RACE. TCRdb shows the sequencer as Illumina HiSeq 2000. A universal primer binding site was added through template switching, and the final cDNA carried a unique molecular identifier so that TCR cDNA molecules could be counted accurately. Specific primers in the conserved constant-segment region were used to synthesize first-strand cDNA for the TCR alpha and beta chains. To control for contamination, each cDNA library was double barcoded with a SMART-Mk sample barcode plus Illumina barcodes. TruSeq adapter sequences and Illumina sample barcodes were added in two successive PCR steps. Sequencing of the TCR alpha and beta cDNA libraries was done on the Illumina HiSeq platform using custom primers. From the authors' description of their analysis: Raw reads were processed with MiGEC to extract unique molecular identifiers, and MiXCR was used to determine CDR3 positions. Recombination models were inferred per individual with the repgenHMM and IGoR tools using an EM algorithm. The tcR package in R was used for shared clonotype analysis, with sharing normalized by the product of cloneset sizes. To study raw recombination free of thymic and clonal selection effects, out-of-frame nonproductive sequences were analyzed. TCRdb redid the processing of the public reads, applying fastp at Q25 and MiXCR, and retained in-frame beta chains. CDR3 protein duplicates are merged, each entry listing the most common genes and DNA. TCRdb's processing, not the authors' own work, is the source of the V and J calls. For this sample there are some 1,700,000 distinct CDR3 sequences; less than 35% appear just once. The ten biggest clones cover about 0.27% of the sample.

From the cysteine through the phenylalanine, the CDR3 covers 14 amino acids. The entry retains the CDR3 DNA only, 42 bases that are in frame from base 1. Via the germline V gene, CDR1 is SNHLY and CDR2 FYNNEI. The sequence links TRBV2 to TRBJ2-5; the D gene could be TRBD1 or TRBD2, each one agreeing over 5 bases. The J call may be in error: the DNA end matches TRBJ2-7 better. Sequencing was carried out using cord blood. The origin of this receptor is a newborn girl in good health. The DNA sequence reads TGTGCCAGCAGTGATATAGTCCGGGACGTCGAGCAGTACTTC. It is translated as CASSDIVRDVEQYF.